This is a list of T cell receptor beta chains from one sample in a study of blood T cell repertoires in COVID-19. Repertoires were generated with immunoSEQ multiplex PCR, while TCRdb's copy carries only in-frame clones and drops some. The sample yields approximately 380,000 clones, approximately 90% seen once. Sequencing was performed on PBMCs or T cells enriched from blood (not recorded which). Every receptor here comes from a woman between 18 and 29 years old who had recovered from COVID-19. Each CDR3 is given with its conserved first and last residue. A D gene is named only where the DNA matches it firmly. Only part of the rows carry a size: once, few, many, or a class if the clone is expanded.

clone size: -
V gene: TRBV30
D gene: -
J gene: TRBJ1-1
CDR3 protein: CAWSGQSAFF
CDR3 DNA: TGTGCCTGGAGTGGGCAGTCGGCTTTCTTT

clone size: once
V gene: TRBV7-2
D gene: -
J gene: TRBJ2-2
CDR3 protein: CASSSQVLNTGELFF
CDR3 DNA: TGTGCCAGCAGCTCACAGGTTTTGAACACCGGGGAGCTGTTTTTT

clone size: -
V gene: TRBV5-1
D gene: TRBD2
J gene: TRBJ2-2
CDR3 protein: CASNPTSGSTGELFF
CDR3 DNA: TGCGCCAGCAACCCGACTAGCGGGAGCACCGGGGAGCTGTTTTTT

clone size: -
V gene: TRBV18
D gene: -
J gene: TRBJ1-5
CDR3 protein: CASSDSDRQPQHF
CDR3 DNA: TGTGCCAGTTCCGACAGTGACCGTCAGCCCCAGCATTTT

clone size: -
V gene: TRBV5-1
D gene: TRBD1
J gene: TRBJ2-7
CDR3 protein: CASRNIGGQSYEQYF
CDR3 DNA: TGCGCCAGCCGTAACATAGGGGGCCAATCCTACGAGCAGTACTTC

clone size: -
V gene: TRBV9
D gene: -
J gene: TRBJ1-2
CDR3 protein: CASSGDWSIPMFVYTF
CDR3 DNA: TGTGCCAGCAGCGGGGACTGGTCAATACCTATGTTTGTCTACACCTTC

clone size: once
V gene: TRBV14
D gene: -
J gene: TRBJ2-7
CDR3 protein: CASSQEQGGTYEQYF
CDR3 DNA: TGTGCCAGCAGCCAAGAGCAGGGGGGAACCTACGAGCAGTACTTC

clone size: -
V gene: TRBV11-2
D gene: -
J gene: TRBJ2-2
CDR3 protein: CASGSRQVPPGELFF
CDR3 DNA: TGTGCCAGCGGAAGTCGACAGGTCCCCCCCGGGGAGCTGTTTTTT

clone size: -
V gene: TRBV4-3
D gene: -
J gene: TRBJ2-7
CDR3 protein: CASSQRFVGTPPFEQYF
CDR3 DNA: TGCGCCAGCAGCCAACGATTTGTCGGGACACCTCCCTTCGAGCAGTACTTC

clone size: once
V gene: TRBV7-3
D gene: TRBD1
J gene: TRBJ1-2
CDR3 protein: CASSRDRGGGYTF
CDR3 DNA: TGTGCCAGCAGCCGCGACAGGGGCGGAGGCTACACCTTC

clone size: -
V gene: TRBV6-2/TRBV6-3
D gene: TRBD2
J gene: TRBJ2-3
CDR3 protein: CASSYPAGEFTDTQYF
CDR3 DNA: TGTGCCAGCAGTTACCCGGCGGGGGAATTCACAGATACGCAGTATTTT

clone size: once
V gene: TRBV5-6
D gene: -
J gene: TRBJ1-5
CDR3 protein: CASSLGRGAQPQHF
CDR3 DNA: TGTGCCAGCAGCCTGGGTCGGGGGGCTCAGCCCCAGCATTTT

clone size: few
V gene: TRBV5-4
D gene: TRBD1
J gene: TRBJ2-7
CDR3 protein: CASSVSGGGPYEQYF
CDR3 DNA: TGTGCCAGCAGCGTCTCAGGGGGTGGGCCCTACGAGCAGTACTTC

clone size: -
V gene: TRBV10-3
D gene: TRBD1
J gene: TRBJ1-2
CDR3 protein: CAIRDRVEYGYTF
CDR3 DNA: TGTGCCATTCGGGACAGGGTGGAATATGGCTACACCTTC

clone size: many
V gene: TRBV6-5
D gene: TRBD1
J gene: TRBJ2-3
CDR3 protein: CASRQGSRGDTQYF
CDR3 DNA: TGTGCCAGCCGACAGGGTTCGAGAGGAGATACGCAGTATTTT

clone size: -
V gene: TRBV7-9
D gene: -
J gene: TRBJ1-3
CDR3 protein: CASSSEGNTIYF
CDR3 DNA: TGTGCCAGCAGCTCTGAGGGAAACACCATATATTTT

clone size: -
V gene: TRBV12-5
D gene: TRBD1
J gene: TRBJ2-1
CDR3 protein: CASGLGSTGGGEQFF
CDR3 DNA: TGTGCTAGTGGTTTGGGCTCGACAGGGGGCGGTGAGCAGTTCTTC

clone size: -
V gene: TRBV18
D gene: -
J gene: TRBJ2-3
CDR3 protein: CASSTAGLGPGGDTQYF
CDR3 DNA: TGTGCCAGCTCCACCGCCGGCCTAGGCCCCGGCGGGGATACGCAGTATTTT

clone size: -
V gene: TRBV18
D gene: -
J gene: TRBJ1-3
CDR3 protein: CASSPRAGHSGNTIYF
CDR3 DNA: TGTGCCAGCTCACCTCGGGCGGGGCACTCTGGAAACACCATATATTTT

clone size: -
V gene: TRBV9
D gene: -
J gene: TRBJ2-2
CDR3 protein: CASSVGGPGRTGELFF
CDR3 DNA: TGTGCCAGCAGCGTAGGTGGCCCAGGAAGGACCGGGGAGCTGTTTTTT

clone size: -
V gene: TRBV20-1
D gene: TRBD1
J gene: TRBJ2-5
CDR3 protein: CSASHGTGREGTQYF
CDR3 DNA: TGCAGTGCGAGTCATGGGACAGGGAGGGAGGGGACCCAGTACTTC

clone size: -
V gene: TRBV6-5
D gene: TRBD1
J gene: TRBJ2-3
CDR3 protein: CASRTGTDTDTQYF
CDR3 DNA: TGTGCCAGCAGAACCGGGACAGACACAGATACGCAGTATTTT

clone size: -
V gene: TRBV9
D gene: -
J gene: TRBJ1-3
CDR3 protein: CASSPHRDSGNTIYF
CDR3 DNA: TGTGCCAGCAGCCCCCACAGGGATTCTGGAAACACCATATATTTT

clone size: few
V gene: TRBV29-1
D gene: TRBD2
J gene: TRBJ2-3
CDR3 protein: CSVTLAGDTQYF
CDR3 DNA: TGCAGCGTTACCTTAGCGGGAGATACGCAGTATTTT

clone size: -
V gene: TRBV6-2/TRBV6-3
D gene: -
J gene: TRBJ1-4
CDR3 protein: CASSYSGFSTNEKLFF
CDR3 DNA: TGTGCCAGCAGTTACTCGGGCTTCTCAACTAATGAAAAACTGTTTTTT

clone size: -
V gene: TRBV12-3/TRBV12-4
D gene: -
J gene: TRBJ1-1
CDR3 protein: CASPMNTEAFF
CDR3 DNA: TGTGCCAGCCCCATGAACACTGAAGCTTTCTTT

clone size: -
V gene: TRBV2
D gene: TRBD1
J gene: TRBJ2-7
CDR3 protein: CASREDRGAGYEQYF
CDR3 DNA: TGTGCCAGCAGGGAGGACAGGGGTGCTGGGTACGAGCAGTACTTC

clone size: -
V gene: TRBV7-2
D gene: TRBD1
J gene: TRBJ2-5
CDR3 protein: CASSQGDSAWETQYF
CDR3 DNA: TGTGCCAGCAGCCAAGGGGACAGCGCCTGGGAGACCCAGTACTTC

clone size: few
V gene: TRBV11-2
D gene: -
J gene: TRBJ2-7
CDR3 protein: CASSFFGEKPGEQYF
CDR3 DNA: TGTGCCAGCAGCTTCTTCGGGGAGAAGCCCGGTGAGCAGTACTTC

clone size: -
V gene: TRBV6-5
D gene: TRBD1
J gene: TRBJ1-2
CDR3 protein: CASSYPGQDGYTF
CDR3 DNA: TGTGCCAGCAGTTACCCAGGACAGGATGGCTACACCTTC

clone size: -
V gene: TRBV7-3
D gene: -
J gene: TRBJ1-1
CDR3 protein: CASSRTLRDTEAFF
CDR3 DNA: TGTGCCAGCAGCCGGACCCTGAGGGACACTGAAGCTTTCTTT

clone size: -
V gene: TRBV5-1
D gene: TRBD2
J gene: TRBJ2-3
CDR3 protein: CASSSGLAGFLTSTDTQYF
CDR3 DNA: TGCGCCAGCAGTTCAGGACTAGCGGGGTTCCTCACTAGCACAGATACGCAGTATTTT

clone size: -
V gene: TRBV6-5
D gene: -
J gene: TRBJ2-3
CDR3 protein: CASRGVQGPDTQYF
CDR3 DNA: TGTGCCAGCAGAGGAGTACAGGGCCCAGATACGCAGTATTTT